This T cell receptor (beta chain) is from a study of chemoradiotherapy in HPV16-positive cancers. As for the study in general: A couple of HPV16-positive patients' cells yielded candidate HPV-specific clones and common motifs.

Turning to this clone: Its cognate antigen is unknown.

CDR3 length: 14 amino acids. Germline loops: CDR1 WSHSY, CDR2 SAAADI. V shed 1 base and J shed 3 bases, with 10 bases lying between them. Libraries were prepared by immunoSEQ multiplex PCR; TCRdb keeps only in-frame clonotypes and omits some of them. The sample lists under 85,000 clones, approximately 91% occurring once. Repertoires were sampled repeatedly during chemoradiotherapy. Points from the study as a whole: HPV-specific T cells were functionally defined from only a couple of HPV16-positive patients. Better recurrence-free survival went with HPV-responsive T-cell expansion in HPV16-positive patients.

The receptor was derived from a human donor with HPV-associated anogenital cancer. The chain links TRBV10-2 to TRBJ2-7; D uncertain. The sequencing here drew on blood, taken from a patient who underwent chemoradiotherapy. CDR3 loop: CASSELGADYEQYF. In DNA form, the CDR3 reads TGCGCCAGCAGTGAGTTAGGAGCAGACTACGAGCAGTACTTC.